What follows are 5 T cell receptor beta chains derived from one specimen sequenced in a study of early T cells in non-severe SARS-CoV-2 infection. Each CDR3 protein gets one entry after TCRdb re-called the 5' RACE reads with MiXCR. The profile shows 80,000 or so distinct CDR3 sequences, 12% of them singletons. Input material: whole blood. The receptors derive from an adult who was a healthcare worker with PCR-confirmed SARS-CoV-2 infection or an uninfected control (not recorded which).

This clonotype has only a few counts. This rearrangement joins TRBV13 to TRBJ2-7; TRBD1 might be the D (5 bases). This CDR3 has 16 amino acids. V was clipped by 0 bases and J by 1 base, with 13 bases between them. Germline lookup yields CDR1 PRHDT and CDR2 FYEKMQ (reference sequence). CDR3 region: CASSLGQGRGSYEQYF. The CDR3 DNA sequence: TGTGCCAGCAGCTTAGGCCAGGGCCGAGGATCCTACGAGCAGTACTTC. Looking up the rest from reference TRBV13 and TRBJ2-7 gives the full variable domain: AAGVIQSPRHLIKEKRETATLKCYPIPRHDTVYWYQQGPGQDPQFLISFYEKMQSDKGSIPDRFSAQQFSDYHSELNMSSLELGDSALYFCASSLGQGRGSYEQYFGPGTRLTVT.

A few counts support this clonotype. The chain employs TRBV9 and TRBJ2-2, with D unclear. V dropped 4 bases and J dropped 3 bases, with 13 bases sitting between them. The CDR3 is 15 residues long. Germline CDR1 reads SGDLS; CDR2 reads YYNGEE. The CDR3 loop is CASSRPGQDTGELFF. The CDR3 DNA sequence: TGTGCCAGCAGCCGACCCGGCCAGGACACCGGGGAGCTGTTTTTT.

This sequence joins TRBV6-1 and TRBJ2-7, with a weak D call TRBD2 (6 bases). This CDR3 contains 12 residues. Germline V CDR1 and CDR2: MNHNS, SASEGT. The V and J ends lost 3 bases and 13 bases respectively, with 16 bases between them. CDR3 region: CASSDVTGVHYF. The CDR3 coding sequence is TGTGCCAGCAGTGATGTAACGGGAGTTCACTACTTC.

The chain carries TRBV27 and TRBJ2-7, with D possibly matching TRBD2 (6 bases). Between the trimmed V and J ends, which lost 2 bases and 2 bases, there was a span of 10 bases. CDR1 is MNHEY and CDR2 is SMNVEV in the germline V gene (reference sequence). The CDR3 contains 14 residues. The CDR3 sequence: CASSLGGIAYEQYF. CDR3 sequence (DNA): TGTGCCAGCAGTTTAGGCGGGATAGCCTACGAGCAGTACTTC.

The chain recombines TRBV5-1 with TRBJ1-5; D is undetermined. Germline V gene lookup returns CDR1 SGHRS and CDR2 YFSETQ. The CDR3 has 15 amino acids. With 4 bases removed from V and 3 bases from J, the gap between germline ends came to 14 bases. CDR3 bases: TGCGCCAGCAGCCTGGATTCGGGAGACAATCAGCCCCAGCATTTT. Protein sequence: CASSLDSGDNQPQHF.